This is a list of T cell receptor beta chains from one sample in a study of shared clonotypes between healthy human individuals. Clones were sequenced by immunoSEQ multiplex PCR, and TCRdb holds only the in-frame ones, with some missing. The table records roughly 2.5 million clones, roughly 92% of them present only once. Source material: naive CD4+ T cells sorted from blood. These receptors were taken from a man younger than 35 in good health. CDR3s include the opening cysteine and the closing phenylalanine or tryptophan. D genes are given only for firm matches. The size of a clone is reported for some rows only, either as once, few or many, or as a class for expanded clones.

J | size | V | D | CDR3 | DNA
TRBJ2-3 | NA | TRBV5-1 | TRBD2 | CASSPGPTSGGGTQYF | TGCGCCAGCAGCCCCGGCCCGACTAGCGGGGGTGGTACGCAGTATTTT
TRBJ2-7 | once | TRBV27 | TRBD1 | CASKTGVREQYF | TGTGCCAGCAAAACAGGGGTTCGGGAGCAGTACTTC
TRBJ2-3 | NA | TRBV19 | NA | CASSWGSTDTQYF | TGTGCCAGTAGTTGGGGCTCCACAGATACGCAGTATTTT
TRBJ2-7 | NA | TRBV7-2 | NA | CASSYQGGPYEQYF | TGTGCCAGCAGCTATCAAGGAGGGCCCTACGAGCAGTACTTC
TRBJ2-3 | NA | TRBV5-1 | TRBD1 | CASRVRGPADTQYF | TGCGCCAGCAGGGTAAGGGGGCCGGCAGATACGCAGTATTTT
TRBJ2-3 | once | TRBV6-1 | TRBD1 | CASSEGRGLTDTQYF | TGTGCCAGCAGTGAGGGCAGGGGGCTCACAGATACGCAGTATTTT
TRBJ2-5 | NA | TRBV6-5 | NA | CASSYSGLASQETQYF | TGTGCCAGCAGTTACTCGGGGCTAGCGAGTCAAGAGACCCAGTACTTC
TRBJ2-7 | NA | TRBV11-2 | NA | CASSLGGAGSLYEQYF | TGTGCCAGCAGCTTAGGAGGGGCGGGGTCCCTCTACGAGCAGTACTTC
TRBJ2-7 | NA | TRBV30 | NA | CAWGDRYEQYF | TGTGCCTGGGGGGATAGGTACGAGCAGTACTTC
TRBJ2-7 | NA | TRBV5-4 | NA | CASSIGATYEQYF | TGTGCCAGCAGCATCGGGGCGACCTACGAGCAGTACTTC
TRBJ2-3 | NA | TRBV7-2 | NA | CASSYTRTDTQYF | TGTGCCAGCAGCTACACGCGCACAGATACGCAGTATTTT
TRBJ1-4 | NA | TRBV4-3 | NA | CASSQVDSADEKLFF | TGCGCCAGCAGCCAAGTGGACAGCGCGGACGAAAAACTGTTTTTT
TRBJ2-2 | NA | TRBV7-4 | NA | CASSLRTDRGGPNRGELFF | TGTGCCAGCAGCTTAAGGACCGACAGGGGAGGGCCTAACCGCGGGGAGCTGTTTTTT
TRBJ2-7 | NA | TRBV12-5 | NA | CASGSGEGDSYEQYF | TGTGCTAGTGGTTCCGGGGAGGGGGATTCCTACGAGCAGTACTTC
TRBJ1-2 | NA | TRBV29-1 | NA | CSSLVWDYGYTF | TGCAGCTCCCTGGTATGGGACTATGGCTACACCTTC
TRBJ2-1 | NA | TRBV6-1 | TRBD1 | CASKPGQGWHNEQFF | TGTGCCAGCAAACCGGGACAGGGTTGGCACAATGAGCAGTTCTTC
TRBJ1-1 | NA | TRBV6-5 | NA | CASRPGRRTEAFF | TGTGCCAGCAGGCCCGGGAGGAGGACTGAAGCTTTCTTT
TRBJ1-2 | NA | TRBV14 | TRBD1 | CASSQEGRGVYYGYTF | TGTGCCAGCAGCCAAGAGGGCAGGGGGGTGTACTATGGCTACACCTTC
TRBJ2-5 | NA | TRBV19 | TRBD1 | CASSIQTGGGETQYF | TGTGCCAGTAGTATACAGACAGGGGGCGGAGAGACCCAGTACTTC
TRBJ2-7 | NA | TRBV5-1 | TRBD1 | CASKPGQGHEQYF | TGCGCCAGCAAGCCCGGACAGGGCCACGAGCAGTACTTC
TRBJ1-1 | NA | TRBV29-1 | TRBD1 | CSGGQGAANTEAFF | TGCAGCGGGGGACAGGGGGCGGCGAACACTGAAGCTTTCTTT
TRBJ1-5 | NA | TRBV4-3 | NA | CASSQELGRPQHF | TGCGCCAGCAGCCAAGAATTGGGGAGGCCCCAGCATTTT
TRBJ1-2 | NA | TRBV4-3 | TRBD1 | CASSQDGTGVVYGYTF | TGCGCCAGCAGCCAAGATGGGACAGGGGTAGTTTATGGCTACACCTTC
TRBJ2-2 | NA | TRBV30 | NA | CAWGDRTGELFF | TGTGCCTGGGGTGACAGAACCGGGGAGCTGTTTTTT
TRBJ2-5 | NA | TRBV29-1 | NA | CSVGVTRSSETQYF | TGCAGCGTTGGGGTGACACGGTCAAGTGAGACCCAGTACTTC
TRBJ1-5 | few | TRBV9 | TRBD1 | CASSLGQGQPQHF | TGTGCCAGCAGCTTAGGACAGGGTCAGCCCCAGCATTTT